The present entry profiles one TCR beta chain with its context. TCRdb keeps only in-frame clones here, not all; method: immunoSEQ multiplex PCR. The data hold fewer than 150,000 clones, with 85% observed a single time. The data were taken from a study of blood T cell repertoires in COVID-19. The CDR3 is 14 residues long. Trimming pared 4 bases from V and 6 bases from J, leaving 17 bases between. Germline V gene data show CDR1 as SQVTM and CDR2 as ANQGSEA. The clonotype comes from a man between 45 and 60 years old with acute or convalescent COVID-19. The specimen sequenced was peripheral blood. V gene TRBV29-1 combines with J gene TRBJ2-3; D perhaps matches TRBD2 (5 bases). The CDR3 DNA is TGCAGCGTTGTAGGGCTGCAACTAGGGGATACGCAGTATTTT. It encodes CSVVGLQLGDTQYF.